The 30 T cell receptor beta chains below come from one sample, sequenced in a study of cytomegalovirus exposure and HLA in healthy donors. The PCR contained 60 Vbeta and 13 Jbeta primers. Sequencing used immunoSEQ multiplex PCR; TCRdb keeps in-frame clones, though not all of them. The repertoire holds some 35,000 clones, with over 60% as singletons. The sequenced material came from PBMCs. The receptors originated from a man aged 25-45 years in good health and CMV-seronegative.

The rearrangement joins TRBV4-3 to TRBJ1-3; D perhaps matches TRBD1 (6 bases). V shed 0 bases and J shed 4 bases, with 10 bases lying between them. CDR3 length equals 15 residues. Germline V gene sequence: CDR1 LGHNA, CDR2 YSLEER. This CDR3 is CASSQDWTVGNTIYF. CDR3 nucleotide sequence: TGCGCCAGCAGCCAAGATTGGACAGTCGGAAACACCATATATTTT.

A few counts support this clone. The chain employs TRBV5-1 and TRBJ2-5, with 9 bases aligning to TRBD1. The V segment lost 3 bases and the J segment 4 bases; nucleotides outside the gene matches: 4. CDR3 length: 14 residues. Per germline, CDR1 SGHRS and CDR2 YFSETQ. CDR3: CASSWGQGRETQYF. In DNA, the CDR3 is TGCGCCAGCAGCTGGGGACAGGGTCGAGAGACCCAGTACTTC.

This chain joins TRBV13 and TRBJ2-7; 7 bases align to TRBD1. CDR1 and CDR2 from the germline V gene are PRHDT and FYEKMQ (reference sequence). The CDR3 is 15 residues long. V was clipped by 5 bases and J by 8 bases; unmatched bases: 15. CDR3 sequence (DNA): TGTGCCAGCAGCCCCGGGGACAGCTCCTACGATAAGCAGTACTTC. Protein sequence: CASSPGDSSYDKQYF.

This chain connects TRBV29-1 to TRBJ2-7; tentatively, D is TRBD1 (6 bases). CDR1 SQVTM and CDR2 ANQGSEA come from the germline V gene. This CDR3 is 13 amino acids long. V was trimmed by 6 bases and J by 6 bases, leaving 18 bases between them. The chain's CDR3 is CSVSTGSKSEQYF. The CDR3 DNA is TGCAGCGTCTCGACAGGATCTAAGAGCGAGCAGTACTTC.

This chain joins TRBV10-2 and TRBJ1-1; D unclear. The V and J ends lost 3 bases and 7 bases respectively, with 15 bases between them. This CDR3 has 14 residues. Germline CDR1 is WSHSY and CDR2 is SAAADI. The CDR3 reads CASSDLGSPYEAFF. CDR3 sequence (DNA): TGCGCCAGCAGTGACCTTGGGAGTCCCTATGAAGCTTTCTTT.

V gene TRBV19 combines with J gene TRBJ2-5; 9 bases align to TRBD1. Germline CDR1 and CDR2: LNHDA and SQIVND (reference sequence). After removal of 3 bases from V and 4 bases from J, the junction contained 6 bases not matched to a gene. The CDR3 runs to 15 residues. The CDR3 protein is CASSIRDRVIETQYF. DNA for the CDR3: TGTGCCAGTAGTATCCGGGACAGGGTTATAGAGACCCAGTACTTC.

This clone was observed once. This chain links TRBV6-1 with TRBJ1-3; D is unclear. The germline CDR1 and CDR2 sequences are MNHNS and SASEGT. V lost 4 bases to trimming and J lost 3 bases, with 10 bases between them. The CDR3 spans 14 residues. This CDR3 is CASSAQVIGNTIYF. The CDR3 coding sequence is TGTGCCAGCAGTGCTCAGGTTATTGGAAACACCATATATTTT.

The CDR3 loop is CASSHQLAEETQYF. The CDR3 region has the DNA TGTGCCAGCAGTCATCAACTAGCGGAAGAGACCCAGTACTTC. This chain connects TRBV6-5 to TRBJ2-5; TRBD2 agrees at 8 bases. This CDR3 comprises 14 residues. Trimming removed 5 bases from V and 3 bases from J; junction bases left unmatched: 5. Germline CDR1 reads MNHEY; CDR2 reads SVGAGI.

The CDR3 nucleotides are TGTGCCATCAGGGACAGCTCTGGAAACACCATATATTTT. Its translation is CAIRDSSGNTIYF. The genes are TRBV10-3 and TRBJ1-3; D is perhaps TRBD1 (6 bases). The CDR3 is made up of 13 amino acids. Trimming left V 6 bases short and J 0 bases short, with 6 bases between. The germline V gene encodes CDR1 ENHRY and CDR2 SYGVKD.

This clone was observed once. The J gene is TRBJ1-6, the V gene TRBV18; D is possibly TRBD1 (6 bases). V was clipped by 2 bases and J by 10 bases, with 18 bases between them. Germline CDR1 reads KGHSH; CDR2 reads LQKENI. The CDR3 is 16 amino acids. The CDR3 loop reads CASSPFPGTMQSPLHF. The DNA for the CDR3 is TGTGCCAGCTCACCATTCCCCGGGACAATGCAATCACCCCTCCACTTT.

The rearrangement uses TRBV6-1 and TRBJ1-5, with D maybe TRBD1 (5 bases). The CDR3 is 15 amino acids. CDR1 is MNHNS and CDR2 is SASEGT in the germline V gene. The V gene lost 4 bases and the J gene lost 0 bases, with 10 bases spanning the gap. The CDR3 nucleotides read TGTGCCAGCAGTGGTCGGCAGGGTAGCAATCAGCCCCAGCATTTT. Translating it yields CASSGRQGSNQPQHF.

The chain links TRBV5-8 to TRBJ2-7, with D possibly TRBD1 on 6 matching bases. The V and J ends lost 1 base and 0 bases respectively, with 11 bases between them. CDR3 length: 15 amino acids. Per germline, CDR1 SGHTS and CDR2 YDEGEE. The CDR3 loop is CASSLLWDNSYEQYF. The CDR3 DNA sequence: TGTGCCAGCAGCTTGTTGTGGGACAACTCCTACGAGCAGTACTTC. Variable domain in full (rest from reference TRBV5-8 and TRBJ2-7): EAGVTQSPTHLIKTRGQQATLRCSPISGHTSVYWYQQALGLGLQFLLWYDEGEERNRGNFPPRFSGRQFPNYSSELNVNALELEDSALYLCASSLLWDNSYEQYFGPGTRLTVT.

CDR3 residues: CASSPRSARGTEAFF. The CDR3 nucleotides read TGTGCCAGCTCACCCCGGAGCGCCAGGGGCACTGAAGCTTTCTTT. The chain is built from TRBV18 and TRBJ1-1; D may be TRBD1 (6 bases). The V and J ends lost 3 bases and 4 bases respectively, with 15 bases between them. The CDR3 sequence is 15 residues long. The germline V gene has CDR1 KGHSH and CDR2 LQKENI. The full variable domain, its missing parts supplied by reference TRBV18 and TRBJ1-1, is NAGVMQNPRHLVRRRGQEARLRCSPMKGHSHVYWYRQLPEEGLKFMVYLQKENIIDESGMPKERFSAEFPKEGPSILRIQQVVRGDSAAYFCASSPRSARGTEAFFGQGTRLTVV.

The chain is built from TRBV6-5 and TRBJ2-1, with 9 bases lining up with TRBD2. With 6 bases clipped from V and 3 bases from J, the junction kept 6 bases outside the gene matches. Germline-derived CDR1 and CDR2 are MNHEY and SVGAGI. The CDR3 has 15 residues. The CDR3 DNA is TGTGCCAGCAGCCCTTCAGCGGGGGGCTACAATGAGCAGTTCTTC. Encoded protein: CASSPSAGGYNEQFF.

This chain uses TRBV4-1 with TRBJ1-5; no firm D call. This CDR3 region has 16 residues. V was cut by 1 base and J by 1 base, with 11 bases left in between. The germline V gene has CDR1 MGHRA and CDR2 YSYEKL. CDR3 DNA sequence: TGCGCCAGCAGCCAAGTACCGGGAGGAAGCAATCAGCCCCAGCATTTT. It translates to CASSQVPGGSNQPQHF.

J is TRBJ1-2 and V is TRBV29-1; TRBD1 agrees at 7 bases. The CDR3 sequence is 15 residues long. Trimming took 0 bases from V and 8 from J; bases not matched to a gene: 12. Germline V gives CDR1 SQVTM, CDR2 ANQGSEA. Here the CDR3 DNA reads TGCAGCGTTGAAGATCCGGGCAGGGGGGCGTGGGGCTACACCTTC. Translating gives CSVEDPGRGAWGYTF.

The rearrangement joins TRBV16 to TRBJ1-5, with D possibly being TRBD1 (5 bases). CDR1 is KGHSY, CDR2 FQNENV, per germline. CDR3 length: 15 amino acids. Trimming removed 6 bases at V and 3 bases at J, with 15 bases between. The chain's CDR3 is CASRLTQGTNQPQHF. The CDR3 DNA reads as TGTGCCAGCAGGCTGACCCAGGGCACCAATCAGCCCCAGCATTTT.

There are a few counts of this clone. The chain employs TRBV11-2 and TRBJ1-1; D unclear. CDR3 length: 13 amino acids. V shed 5 bases and J shed 6 bases, with 13 bases lying between them. CDR1 SGHAT and CDR2 FQNNGV come from the germline V gene. The CDR3 loop is CASSLAWAAEAFF. CDR3 coding DNA: TGTGCCAGCAGCCTGGCCTGGGCAGCTGAAGCTTTCTTT.

This clone was detected only a few times. This chain connects TRBV5-1 to TRBJ2-6; the match to TRBD1 covers 8 bases. Germline CDR1 is SGHRS and CDR2 is YFSETQ. The CDR3 has 16 amino acids. V gave up 1 base and J gave up 2 bases; unmatched junction bases: 2. The CDR3: CASSLTDRAGANVLTF. The CDR3 DNA follows: TGCGCCAGCAGCTTGACGGACAGGGCTGGGGCCAACGTCCTGACTTTC.

The chain has TRBV29-1 and TRBJ1-5, with D perhaps TRBD1 (6 bases). Germline assignment: CDR1 SQVTM and CDR2 ANQGSEA. Trimming removed 6 bases from V and 6 bases from J, with 18 bases in between. This CDR3 comprises 14 residues. The CDR3 DNA follows: TGCAGCGTCTGGGAGGGGGGATTCAGTCAGCCCCAGCATTTT. This codes for CSVWEGGFSQPQHF.

V usage is TRBV7-9 and J usage is TRBJ2-7; TRBD2 agrees at 8 bases. After removal of 7 bases from V and 2 bases from J, the junction contained 7 bases not matched to a gene. Germline CDR1 is SEHNR and CDR2 is FQNEAQ (reference sequence). This CDR3 comprises 14 residues. CDR3 in amino acids: CASTVSGSPYEQYF. CDR3 DNA sequence: TGTGCCAGCACTGTGAGCGGGAGCCCCTACGAGCAGTACTTC.

The chain is built from TRBV7-8 and TRBJ1-4, with D possibly matching TRBD1 (6 bases). Trimming stripped 5 bases from V and 3 bases from J, with 16 bases between. This CDR3 is 16 amino acids long. The V gene's germline CDR1 is SGHVS and CDR2 FQNEAQ. CDR3 bases: TGTGCCAGCAGCACCCGGCGGACAGTGGCTAATGAAAAACTGTTTTTT. Encoded protein: CASSTRRTVANEKLFF. Drawing the rest from reference TRBV7-8 and TRBJ1-4, the complete variable domain is GAGVSQSPRYKVAKRGQDVALRCDPISGHVSLFWYQQALGQGPEFLTYFQNEAQLDKSGLPSDRFFAERPEGSVSTLKIQRTQQEDSAVYLCASSTRRTVANEKLFFGSGTQLSVL.

This clone was picked up many times. V and J are TRBV6-1 and TRBJ2-3; a possible D gene is TRBD1 (6 bases). CDR3 length equals 15 residues. Trimming left V 1 base short and J 3 bases short, with 11 bases between. CDR1 is MNHNS and CDR2 is SASEGT in the germline V gene. The CDR3, as DNA: TGTGCCAGCAGTGAAGAAACAGGGTCAACAGATACGCAGTATTTT. It is translated as CASSEETGSTDTQYF.

The chain couples TRBV7-9 to TRBJ1-1; D is perhaps TRBD1 (6 bases). The V and J ends lost 10 bases and 2 bases respectively, with 14 bases between them. This CDR3 is 13 amino acids long. Germline-derived CDR1 and CDR2 are SEHNR and FQNEAQ (reference sequence). The CDR3: CAIVQGRNTEAFF. In nucleotides, the CDR3 is TGTGCCATCGTACAGGGTCGAAACACTGAAGCTTTCTTT.

The rearrangement links TRBV4-3 to TRBJ2-3; no clear D gene. CDR3 length: 16 amino acids. CDR1 and CDR2 from the germline V gene are LGHNA and YSLEER. Trimming stripped 1 base from V and 1 base from J, with 12 bases between. The CDR3 DNA is TGCGCCAGCAGCCAAGCCCCGCCCCGGGGCACAGATACGCAGTATTTT. Protein sequence: CASSQAPPRGTDTQYF.

J is TRBJ2-7 and V is TRBV29-1, with 10 bases lining up with TRBD1. This CDR3 comprises 13 residues. CDR1 SQVTM and CDR2 ANQGSEA come from the germline V gene. V was pared by 7 bases and J by 5 bases, with 8 bases of the junction left unmatched. The CDR3 sequence: CSARTGGINEQYF. CDR3 DNA: TGCAGCGCTCGGACAGGGGGAATCAACGAGCAGTACTTC.

This chain links TRBV19 with TRBJ1-5; 8 bases align to TRBD1. This CDR3 has 15 amino acids. The germline CDR1 and CDR2 sequences are LNHDA and SQIVND (reference sequence). V dropped 3 bases and J dropped 5; count of bases not matched to a gene: 6. DNA of the CDR3: TGTGCCAGTAGTATCCCACAGGGGGGTGATCAGCCCCAGCATTTT. Translating gives CASSIPQGGDQPQHF.

V is TRBV9 and J is TRBJ2-1; 8 bases are a match to TRBD2. V was pared by 4 bases and J by 3 bases, with 6 bases of the junction left unmatched. CDR3 length: 15 amino acids. Germline CDR1 is SGDLS and CDR2 is YYNGEE. In nucleotides, the CDR3 is TGTGCCAGCAGCACCGGGACTAGACTCTACAATGAGCAGTTCTTC. It yields the protein CASSTGTRLYNEQFF.

This clone was detected only a few times. CDR3 sequence: CASSQDGVAGGPETQYF. The CDR3 coding sequence is TGTGCCAGCAGCCAAGATGGGGTAGCGGGGGGCCCGGAGACCCAGTACTTC. This chain joins TRBV4-2 and TRBJ2-5; 10 nucleotides agree with TRBD2. CDR1 LGHNA and CDR2 YNFKEQ come from the germline V gene. The V and J ends lost 0 bases and 5 bases, in that order; junction bases with no gene match: 9. The CDR3 runs 17 residues.

This chain connects TRBV7-9 to TRBJ2-7; 10 bases are shared with TRBD2. The trim removed 1 base at V and 6 bases at J, leaving 3 bases unmatched. The V gene's germline CDR1 is SEHNR and CDR2 FQNEAQ (reference sequence). There are 14 residues in the CDR3. The CDR3: CASSLGASGSEQYF. In DNA form, the CDR3 reads TGTGCCAGCAGCTTAGGGGCTAGCGGGAGCGAGCAGTACTTC. The full variable domain, with the rest looked up from reference TRBV7-9 and TRBJ2-7, is DTGVSQNPRHKITKRGQNVTFRCDPISEHNRLYWYRQTLGQGPEFLTYFQNEAQLEKSRLLSDRFSAERPKGSFSTLEIQRTEQGDSAMYLCASSLGASGSEQYFGPGTRLTVT.